The present T cell receptor beta chain was sequenced within a study of blood T cell repertoires in COVID-19. On the study more broadly: The cDNA or gDNA used as material had been derived from T cells, B-cell-depleted T cells, or PBMCs.

The trim removed 7 bases at V and 0 bases at J, leaving 14 bases unmatched. CDR3 size: 17 residues. Germline V CDR1 and CDR2: SQVTM, ANQGSEA. As handled by the study authors: Counts of nucleated cells, estimated from reference gene primer amplification, were obtained. TCRdb's table, derived via immunoSEQ multiplex PCR, lists solely in-frame clones and lacks some. For V, J and clone size, that table is used; D and trimming come from the DNA. This table has over 100,000 clones, approximately 90% appearing once. V gene TRBV29-1 combines with J gene TRBJ2-3; 9 bases fit TRBD2. The clonotype was recovered from a man aged 55 to 69 with COVID-19, enrolled during active disease. Material for sequencing was peripheral blood. The CDR3: CSAGGRGGFTSTDTQYF. DNA for the CDR3: TGCAGCGCCGGCGGGCGGGGGGGCTTTACTAGCACAGATACGCAGTATTTT.